The sequence of this T cell receptor beta chain was determined in a study of blood T cell repertoires in COVID-19. Background on the study: Researchers got acute and convalescent COVID-19 samples from the United States, Italy and Spain. Sources were T cells, B-cell-depleted T cells, or PBMCs; the material itself was cDNA or gDNA.

In its sample, this clone was seen a few times. Germline V gives CDR1 KGHSH, CDR2 LQKENI. The CDR3 runs 11 residues. The V end was cut by 5 bases, the J end by 5 bases, with 6 bases between. The method was immunoSEQ multiplex PCR; TCRdb's version includes in-frame clones alone and lacks a portion of them. The sample has around 100,000 clones; about 90% are singletons. Material: peripheral blood. This TCR was recovered from a man aged 25-45 years in a cohort sampled during active COVID-19. The genes are TRBV18 and TRBJ2-5; no definite D call. The CDR3 DNA is TGTGCCAGCTCAACCGCGGAGACCCAGTACTTC. Translating gives CASSTAETQYF. Complete variable domain (other parts from reference TRBV18 and TRBJ2-5): NAGVMQNPRHLVRRRGQEARLRCSPMKGHSHVYWYRQLPEEGLKFMVYLQKENIIDESGMPKERFSAEFPKEGPSILRIQQVVRGDSAAYFCASSTAETQYFGPGTRLLVL.